This T cell receptor beta chain was obtained from a study of PD-1 blockade in classical Hodgkin lymphoma. Time point specified: cycle 4 day 1 (C4D1), after five to seven weeks of nivolumab. Every patient relapsed after autologous stem cell transplantation, and brentuximab vedotin exposure varied. Notes on the study in general: Significant TCR diversity gains by C4D1 occurred in CD4+ but not CD8+ cells.

Comment on this clone: Its target is not known.

This CDR3 spans 14 amino acids. V lost 6 bases to trimming and J lost 5 bases; unmatched junction nucleotides: 8. From germline, CDR1 is KGHSH and CDR2 LQKENI. Some clones are missing from TCRdb's copy, which holds only in-frame ones; the method was immunoSEQ multiplex PCR. The sample shows tens of thousands of clones, 60% to 70% of them seen only once. V usage is TRBV18 and J usage is TRBJ2-7, with 9 bases matching TRBD1. This clonotype originated in a human donor with classical Hodgkin lymphoma. Sequencing was performed on peripheral blood mononuclear cells (PBMCs), taken before the fourth cycle of nivolumab. The CDR3 coding sequence is TGTGCCAGCTCCTACACAGGGGGCGTGAACGAGCAGTACTTC. This translates into CASSYTGGVNEQYF.